This T cell receptor (beta chain) was recorded in a study of blood T cell repertoires in COVID-19. Looking at the study overall: Both acute and convalescent COVID-19 samples were obtained from the United States, Italy and Spain.

In the original workflow: Researchers report that nucleated cell counts were estimated from reference gene primer amplification. Profiled with immunoSEQ multiplex PCR; TCRdb holds only in-frame clones, not every one. D and trimming were read from the DNA, whereas the V and J calls and clone size are those reported in that table. The data show roughly 410,000 clones, around 87% seen once. The V gene's germline CDR1 is MGHRA and CDR2 YSYEKL. The CDR3 is 17 residues long. V shed 1 base and J shed 6 bases, with 19 bases lying between them. The sample consisted of peripheral blood. The receptor comes from a woman in her sixties or seventies with COVID-19, enrolled during active disease. The chain carries TRBV4-1 and TRBJ1-5; D may be TRBD1 (5 bases). Here the CDR3 reads CASSQGPGIRGGQPQHF. The CDR3 bases are TGCGCCAGCAGCCAAGGACCTGGAATAAGGGGTGGTCAGCCCCAGCATTTT.